This T cell receptor (beta chain) comes out of a study of blood T cell repertoires in COVID-19 (TCRdb year 2020). For context, the study as a whole: Samples from collaborators originated in the United States, Italy and Spain and spanned both the acute and convalescent phases of COVID-19. Where HLA class I and class II types were available, the types were taken from metadata supplied by the sample provider, not from assay-based typing. The material from the prospective study consisted of cDNA or gDNA derived from T cells, B-cell-depleted T cells, or PBMCs. The repertoires were released in a freely available public database intended as a resource for research on the immune response to SARS-CoV-2. Subjects who had been exposed to COVID-19, were actively infected with it, or had recovered from it provided the deeply sampled blood TCRbeta repertoires that made up the dataset. Samples were obtained from the ongoing ImmuneRACE study (first 160 participants) and from 1,254 subjects provided by 6 global collaborators. Sample metadata almost always included a de-identified subject ID, COVID-19 status, age in years and sex.

To note about this clone: Its antigen specificity is not known. Base qualities were left out, and no much larger clone turns up one base away.

The immunoSEQ Assay, a bias-controlled multiplex PCR, was used to amplify TCRbeta CDR3 regions from genomic DNA. The authors' pipeline ran thus. The number of nucleated cells in each sample was estimated from the amplification of reference gene primers within the assay. To quantify the absolute abundance of each unique TCRbeta CDR3 rearrangement, sequence reads were collapsed and filtered. Productive Simpson clonality was computed per sample as the square root of Simpson's diversity index over productive rearrangements. TCRdb re-hosts the immuneACCESS table, in-frame sequences only. Its copies lack some clones; in the studies checked, an unresolved V gene accounts for under half of them, and the cause for the rest is not known. V and J calls plus clone size are reproduced from that table; the DNA served to infer D and trimming. The sample table contains under 350,000 clones; only one count was recorded for roughly 90% of them. The top ten clones comprise about 4.6% of the sample.

Collaborating institutions collected whole blood in K2EDTA tubes following their own protocols. Collaborator samples were shipped for TCRbeta analysis as frozen whole blood, isolated PBMCs, or DNA extracted from either sample type. Summary of the overall study and its limitations: The quantity of clinical and demographic metadata differed by source and by participant and was supplied without curation.

The receptor was derived from a man aged 40-55 years with acute or convalescent COVID-19. The sample consisted of peripheral blood.

The DNA sequence is TGTGCCAGCAGCTTATCCGGACTCTCTGGAAACACCATATATTTT. Its protein reads: CASSLSGLSGNTIYF. The sequence is built from TRBV7-2 and TRBJ1-3, with no confident D gene call. The trim is 2 bases for V and 0 bases for J, with a gap of 8 bases between the germline ends. CDR1 SGHTA and CDR2 FQGNSA are derived from the germline V gene. Including the terminal cysteine and phenylalanine, the CDR3 comprises 15 residues. The sequence is cut down to CDR3 DNA, 45 bases in frame from base 1. When the CDR3 is completed using the reference TRBV7-2 and TRBJ1-3 genes on either side, the full variable domain is GAGVSQSPSNKVTEKGKDVELRCDPISGHTALYWYRQSLGQGLEFLIYFQGNSAPDKSGLPSDRFSAERTGGSVSTLTIQRTQQEDSAVYLCASSLSGLSGNTIYFGEGSWLTVV.